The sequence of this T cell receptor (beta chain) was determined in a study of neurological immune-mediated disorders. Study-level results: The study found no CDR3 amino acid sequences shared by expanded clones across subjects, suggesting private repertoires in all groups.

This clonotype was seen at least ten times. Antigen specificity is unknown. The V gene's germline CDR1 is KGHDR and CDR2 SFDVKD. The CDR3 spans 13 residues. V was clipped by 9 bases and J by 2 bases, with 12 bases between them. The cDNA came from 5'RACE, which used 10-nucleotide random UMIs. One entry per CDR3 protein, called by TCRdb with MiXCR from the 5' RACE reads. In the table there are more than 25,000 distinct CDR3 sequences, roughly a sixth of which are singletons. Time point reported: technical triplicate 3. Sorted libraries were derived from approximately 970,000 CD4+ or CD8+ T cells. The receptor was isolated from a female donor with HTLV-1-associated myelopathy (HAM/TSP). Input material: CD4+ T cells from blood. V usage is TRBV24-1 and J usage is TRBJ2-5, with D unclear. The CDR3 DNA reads TGTGCCACCGCCTCCTACAGTCAAGAGACCCAGTACTTC. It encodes CATASYSQETQYF.